Only a few counts were recorded for the clone carrying this TCR delta chain. No antigen is known for it. The length of the CDR3 is 16 residues. V lost 3 bases and J lost 0, with 14 bases in between. CDR1 is TSWWSYY, CDR2 QGS, per germline. This specimen comes from a study of Vδ1+ human thymocytes. Study outcomes and limitations: TRG sequences recurred across donors, whereas TRD sequences stayed essentially private. Thymic delta-chain repertoires held around 20% Vdelta2 sequences and few Vdelta3, despite high sort purity. In the thymus, TRG and TRD repertoires looked highly polyclonal with Gaussian CDR3 lengths. Bulk data may be misread because of unexpected Vdelta2 sequences.

The template was reverse-transcribed extracted RNA. CDR3 amplicons came from multiplex PCR with pooled V-gene forward and constant-region reverse primers. TCRdb reanalysed the multiplex PCR reads with CATT. The sample consists of about 55,000 delta-chain clones, 15% to 20% of them appearing once. Alphabeta T cells were depleted, then CD3+ Vdelta1+ Vdelta2- thymocytes were FACS-sorted. This TCR was recovered from a boy less than two years old who had congenital heart surgery. The V gene is TRDV1, the J gene TRDJ1, with D unresolved. Specimen: Vdelta1+ gamma-delta thymocytes from the thymus. Indicated subset: FACS-sorted CD3+ TCRalphabeta- TCRVdelta1+ TCRVdelta2- thymocytes. CDR3 region: CALGDPLSSYTDKLIF. Written as DNA, the CDR3 is TGTGCTCTTGGGGACCCCTTGTCCTCGTACACCGATAAACTCATCTTT.